The 2 T cell receptor beta chains reported below all come from one sample, sequenced in a study of T cell clones after liver transplantation. Here immunoSEQ multiplex PCR was the method, and the copy in TCRdb shows in-frame clones only, minus some. Among fewer than 65,000 clones, under 85% were seen once, and the ten largest hold around 9.7%. Here the sequenced sample was CD4+ T cells from blood, taken at the 22-month timepoint. The source is a human patient who received a liver transplant. The graft donor may have given rise to some T cells.

V usage is TRBV6-5 and J usage is TRBJ2-1; D gene unclear. The CDR3 is 15 amino acids. V lost 7 bases, J lost 0 bases, and 13 bases lay in between. CDR1 is MNHEY, CDR2 SVGAGI, per germline. The CDR3 sequence: CASNSWASSYNEQFF. CDR3 bases: TGTGCCAGCAATTCATGGGCTAGCTCCTACAATGAGCAGTTCTTC.

The chain couples TRBV7-2 to TRBJ1-5, with D possibly being TRBD1 (6 bases). The V gene's germline CDR1 is SGHTA and CDR2 FQGNSA. V shed 5 bases and J shed 7 bases, with 15 bases lying between them. The CDR3 runs 14 residues. CDR3 sequence: CASSPYSGEQPQHF. The CDR3 DNA follows: TGTGCCAGCAGCCCCTACTCAGGGGAACAGCCCCAGCATTTT.